In this sample, the clone carrying this T cell receptor (beta chain) turned up a few times. Its specificity is not known. This specimen comes from a study of T cells in Graves' hyperthyroidism and ophthalmopathy. Study conclusions and caveats: Expanded thyroid clonotypes (above 0.001) were mostly also found in blood. A model using 13 V-J features told ophthalmopathy apart from stable hyperthyroidism.

The germline V gene encodes CDR1 SNHLY and CDR2 FYNNEI. V was trimmed by 2 bases and J by 5 bases, leaving 16 bases between them. The CDR3 contains 16 residues. It was RNA transcripts that yielded the amplified TCR beta CDR3 regions. Initially, a first-round RT-PCR of the TCR CDR3 employed the HTBI primer set. Using its own MiXCR run on the multiplex PCR reads, TCRdb lists one record per CDR3 protein. The sample lists more than 450,000 distinct CDR3 sequences; around 15% were seen once. Patients aged 18 to 65 had newly diagnosed hyperthyroidism of under 2 months' duration. This clonotype was obtained from a woman aged 35 to 49 with Graves' hyperthyroidism. Material: blood. J is TRBJ2-1 and V is TRBV2; D may be TRBD1 (5 bases). The CDR3 DNA sequence: TGTGCCAGCAGTGAATGGGGCTTACTGGGGAACAATGAGCAGTTCTTC. Translating gives CASSEWGLLGNNEQFF.